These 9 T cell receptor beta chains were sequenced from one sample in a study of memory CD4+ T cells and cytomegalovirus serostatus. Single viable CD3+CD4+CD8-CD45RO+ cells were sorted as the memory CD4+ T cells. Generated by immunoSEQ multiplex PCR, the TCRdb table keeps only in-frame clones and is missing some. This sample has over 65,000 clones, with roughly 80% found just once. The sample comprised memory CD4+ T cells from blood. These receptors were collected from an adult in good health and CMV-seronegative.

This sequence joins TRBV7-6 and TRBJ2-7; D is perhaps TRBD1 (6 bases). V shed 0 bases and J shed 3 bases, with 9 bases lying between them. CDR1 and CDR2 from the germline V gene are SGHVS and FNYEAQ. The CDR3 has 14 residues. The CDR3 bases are TGTGCCAGCAGCTTAGCCGGCAGGGGCTACGAGCAGTACTTC. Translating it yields CASSLAGRGYEQYF.

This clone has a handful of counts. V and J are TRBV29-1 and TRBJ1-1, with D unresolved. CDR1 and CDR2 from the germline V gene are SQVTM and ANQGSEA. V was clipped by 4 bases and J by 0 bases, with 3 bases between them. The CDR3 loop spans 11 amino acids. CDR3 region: CSVGVNTEAFF. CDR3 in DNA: TGCAGCGTTGGGGTGAACACTGAAGCTTTCTTT. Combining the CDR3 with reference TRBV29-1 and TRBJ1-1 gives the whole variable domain SAVISQKPSRDICQRGTSLTIQCQVDSQVTMMFWYRQQPGQSLTLIATANQGSEATYESGFVIDKFPISRPNLTFSTLTVSNMSPEDSSIYLCSVGVNTEAFFGQGTRLTVV.

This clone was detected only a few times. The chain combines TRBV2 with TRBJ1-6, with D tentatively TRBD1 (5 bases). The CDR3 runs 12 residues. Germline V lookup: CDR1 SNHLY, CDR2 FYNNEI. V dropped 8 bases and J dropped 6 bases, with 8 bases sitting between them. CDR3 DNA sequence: TGTGCCAGCGGGGGAGGTAATTCACCCCTCCACTTT. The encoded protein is CASGGGNSPLHF.

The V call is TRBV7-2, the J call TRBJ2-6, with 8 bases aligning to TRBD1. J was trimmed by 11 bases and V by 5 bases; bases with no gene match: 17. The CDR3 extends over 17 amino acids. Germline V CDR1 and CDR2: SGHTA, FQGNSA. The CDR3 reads CASSPAFPGQARYVLTF. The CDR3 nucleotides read TGTGCCAGCAGCCCCGCCTTCCCGGGACAGGCAAGATACGTCCTGACTTTC.

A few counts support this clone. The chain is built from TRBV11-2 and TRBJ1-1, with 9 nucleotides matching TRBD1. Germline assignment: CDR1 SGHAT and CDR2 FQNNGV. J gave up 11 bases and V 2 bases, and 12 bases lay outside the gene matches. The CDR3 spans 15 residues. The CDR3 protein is CASSLRSQGAREAFF. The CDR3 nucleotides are TGTGCCAGCAGCTTAAGGTCACAGGGGGCGCGGGAGGCTTTCTTT. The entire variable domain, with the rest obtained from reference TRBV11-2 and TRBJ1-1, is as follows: EAGVAQSPRYKIIEKRQSVAFWCNPISGHATLYWYQQILGQGPKLLIQFQNNGVVDDSQLPKDRFSAERLKGVDSTLKIQPAKLEDSAVYLCASSLRSQGAREAFFGQGTRLTVV.

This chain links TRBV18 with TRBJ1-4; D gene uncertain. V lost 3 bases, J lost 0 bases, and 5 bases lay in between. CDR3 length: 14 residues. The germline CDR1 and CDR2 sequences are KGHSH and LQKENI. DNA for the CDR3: TGTGCCAGCTCACCTGTTGCAACTAATGAAAAACTGTTTTTT. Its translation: CASSPVATNEKLFF.

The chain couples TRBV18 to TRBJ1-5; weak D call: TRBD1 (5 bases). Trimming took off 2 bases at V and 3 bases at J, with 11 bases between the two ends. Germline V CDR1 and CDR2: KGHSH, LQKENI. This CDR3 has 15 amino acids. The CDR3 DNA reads TGTGCCAGCTCACCAGACAGTTTTGCCAATCAGCCCCAGCATTTT. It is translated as CASSPDSFANQPQHF.

CDR3 protein: CASSTLRDGAYEQYF. For the CDR3, the DNA is TGTGCCAGCTCAACTCTAAGGGACGGGGCTTACGAGCAGTACTTC. V gene TRBV18 combines with J gene TRBJ2-7; D possibly uses TRBD1 or TRBD2 (5 bases each). Germline V gene data show CDR1 as KGHSH and CDR2 as LQKENI. The CDR3 runs 15 residues. V was clipped by 5 bases and J by 4 bases, with 18 bases between them.

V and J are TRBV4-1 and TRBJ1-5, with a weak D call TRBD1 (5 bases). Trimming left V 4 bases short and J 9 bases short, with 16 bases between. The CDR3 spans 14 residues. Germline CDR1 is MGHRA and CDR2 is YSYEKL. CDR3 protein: CASSLRDGGGPQHF. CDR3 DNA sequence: TGCGCCAGCAGCCTAAGGGACGGCGGGGGGCCCCAGCATTTT.